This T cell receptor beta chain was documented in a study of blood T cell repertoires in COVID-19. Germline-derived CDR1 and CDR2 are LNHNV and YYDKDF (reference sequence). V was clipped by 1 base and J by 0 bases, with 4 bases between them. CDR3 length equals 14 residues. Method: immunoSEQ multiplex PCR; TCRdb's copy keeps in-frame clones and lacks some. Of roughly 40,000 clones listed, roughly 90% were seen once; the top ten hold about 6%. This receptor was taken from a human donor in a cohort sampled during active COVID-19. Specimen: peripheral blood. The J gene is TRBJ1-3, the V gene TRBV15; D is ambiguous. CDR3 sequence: CATSRVASGNTIYF. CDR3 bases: TGTGCCACCAGCAGAGTAGCCTCTGGAAACACCATATATTTT.